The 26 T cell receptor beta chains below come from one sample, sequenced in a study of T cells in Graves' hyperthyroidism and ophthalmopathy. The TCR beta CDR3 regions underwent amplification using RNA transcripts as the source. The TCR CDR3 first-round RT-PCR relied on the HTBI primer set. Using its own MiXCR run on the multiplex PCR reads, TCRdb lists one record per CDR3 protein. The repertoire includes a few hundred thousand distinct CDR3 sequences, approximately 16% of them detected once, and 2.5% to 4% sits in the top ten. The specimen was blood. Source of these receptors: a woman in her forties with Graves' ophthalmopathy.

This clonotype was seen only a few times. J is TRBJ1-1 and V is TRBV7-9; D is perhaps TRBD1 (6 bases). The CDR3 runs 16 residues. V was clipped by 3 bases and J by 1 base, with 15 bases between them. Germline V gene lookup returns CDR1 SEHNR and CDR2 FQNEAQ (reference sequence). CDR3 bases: TGTGCCAGCAGCTTGTACCGGCAGGGGCCGAACACTGAAGCTTTCTTT. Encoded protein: CASSLYRQGPNTEAFF.

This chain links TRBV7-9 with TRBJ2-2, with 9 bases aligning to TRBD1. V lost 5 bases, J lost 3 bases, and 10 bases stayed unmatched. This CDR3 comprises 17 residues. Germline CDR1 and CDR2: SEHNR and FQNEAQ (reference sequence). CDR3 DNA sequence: TGTGCCAGCAGCCCGGGACAGGGCGGAGTGGACACCGGGGAGCTGTTTTTT. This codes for CASSPGQGGVDTGELFF.

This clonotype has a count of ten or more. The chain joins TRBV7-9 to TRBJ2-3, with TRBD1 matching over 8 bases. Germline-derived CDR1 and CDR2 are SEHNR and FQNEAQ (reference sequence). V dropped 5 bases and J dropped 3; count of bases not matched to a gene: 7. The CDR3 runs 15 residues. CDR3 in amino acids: CASSAHRGRTDTQYF. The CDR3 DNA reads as TGTGCCAGCAGCGCGCACAGGGGGAGGACAGATACGCAGTATTTT.

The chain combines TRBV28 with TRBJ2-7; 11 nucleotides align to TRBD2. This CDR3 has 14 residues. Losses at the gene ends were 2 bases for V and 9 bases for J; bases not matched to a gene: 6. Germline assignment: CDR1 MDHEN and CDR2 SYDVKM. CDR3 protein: CASSLTSGRRVQYF. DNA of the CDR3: TGTGCCAGCAGTTTAACTAGCGGGAGACGTGTGCAGTACTTC.

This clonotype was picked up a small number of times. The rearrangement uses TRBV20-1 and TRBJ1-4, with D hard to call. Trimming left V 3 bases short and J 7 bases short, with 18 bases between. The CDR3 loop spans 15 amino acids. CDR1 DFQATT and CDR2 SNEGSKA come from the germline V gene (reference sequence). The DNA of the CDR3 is TGCAGTGCTAGGTTCACTTCGGGCGGTTTTGAAAAACTGTTTTTT. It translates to CSARFTSGGFEKLFF.

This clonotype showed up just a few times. CDR3 DNA: TGTGCCAGCAGTTTCGGAGCTAACTATGGCTACACCTTC. This encodes CASSFGANYGYTF. This chain links TRBV12-3 or TRBV12-4 with TRBJ1-2; D unclear. The CDR3 covers 13 residues. V dropped 3 bases and J dropped 0 bases, with 5 bases sitting between them.

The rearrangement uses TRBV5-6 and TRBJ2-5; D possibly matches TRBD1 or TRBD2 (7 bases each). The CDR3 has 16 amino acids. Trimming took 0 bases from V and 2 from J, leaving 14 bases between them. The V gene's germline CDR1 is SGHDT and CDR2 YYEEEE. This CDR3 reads CASSLGQGAGQETQYF. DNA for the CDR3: TGTGCCAGCAGCTTGGGACAGGGAGCGGGGCAAGAGACCCAGTACTTC.

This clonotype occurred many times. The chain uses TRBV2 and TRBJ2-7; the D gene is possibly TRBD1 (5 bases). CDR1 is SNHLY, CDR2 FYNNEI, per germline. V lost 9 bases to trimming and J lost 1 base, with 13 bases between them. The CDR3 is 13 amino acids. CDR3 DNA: TGTGCCAGGGGCCAGGGAAAATCCTACGAGCAGTACTTC. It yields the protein CARGQGKSYEQYF.

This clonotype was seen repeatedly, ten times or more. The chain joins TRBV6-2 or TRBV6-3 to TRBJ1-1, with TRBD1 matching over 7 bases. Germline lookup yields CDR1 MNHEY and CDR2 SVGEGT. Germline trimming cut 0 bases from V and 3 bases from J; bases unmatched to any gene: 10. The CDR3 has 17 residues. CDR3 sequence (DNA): TGTGCCAGCAGTTACTCGGCCGGTTCAGGGGGGGACACTGAAGCTTTCTTT. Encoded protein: CASSYSAGSGGDTEAFF.

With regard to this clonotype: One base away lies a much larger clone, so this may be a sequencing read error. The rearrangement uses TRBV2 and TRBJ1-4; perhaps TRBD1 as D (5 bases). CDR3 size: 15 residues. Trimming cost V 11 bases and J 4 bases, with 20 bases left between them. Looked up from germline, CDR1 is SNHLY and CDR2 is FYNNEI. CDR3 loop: CAGLRAPDHNEKLFF. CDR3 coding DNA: TGTGCCGGGCTCAGGGCCCCCGACCATAATGAAAAACTGTTTTTT.

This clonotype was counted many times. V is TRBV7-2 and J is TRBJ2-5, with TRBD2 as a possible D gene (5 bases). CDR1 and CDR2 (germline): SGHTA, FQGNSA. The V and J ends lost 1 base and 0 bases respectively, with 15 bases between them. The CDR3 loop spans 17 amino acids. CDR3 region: CASSLVVLGVYQETQYF. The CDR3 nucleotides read TGTGCCAGCAGCTTAGTAGTCCTCGGGGTGTACCAAGAGACCCAGTACTTC.

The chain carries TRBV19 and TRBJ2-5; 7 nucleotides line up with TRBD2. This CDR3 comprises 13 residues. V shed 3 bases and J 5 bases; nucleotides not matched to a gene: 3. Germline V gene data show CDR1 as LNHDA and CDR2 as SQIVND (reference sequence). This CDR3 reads CASSISGGETQYF. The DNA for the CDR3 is TGTGCCAGTAGTATCTCCGGGGGGGAGACCCAGTACTTC.

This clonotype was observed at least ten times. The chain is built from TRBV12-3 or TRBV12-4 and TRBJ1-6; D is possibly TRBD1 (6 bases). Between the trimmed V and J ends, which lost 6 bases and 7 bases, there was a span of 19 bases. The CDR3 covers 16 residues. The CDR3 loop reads CASSLQGRPRNSPLHF. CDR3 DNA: TGTGCCAGCAGCTTACAGGGTCGACCGCGGAATTCACCCCTCCACTTT.

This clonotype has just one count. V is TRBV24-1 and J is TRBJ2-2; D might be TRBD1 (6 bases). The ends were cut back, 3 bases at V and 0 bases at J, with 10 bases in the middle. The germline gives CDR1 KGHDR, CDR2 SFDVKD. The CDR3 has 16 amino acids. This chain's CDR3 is CATSDVEGANTGELFF. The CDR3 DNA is TGTGCCACCAGTGATGTAGAGGGGGCGAACACCGGGGAGCTGTTTTTT.

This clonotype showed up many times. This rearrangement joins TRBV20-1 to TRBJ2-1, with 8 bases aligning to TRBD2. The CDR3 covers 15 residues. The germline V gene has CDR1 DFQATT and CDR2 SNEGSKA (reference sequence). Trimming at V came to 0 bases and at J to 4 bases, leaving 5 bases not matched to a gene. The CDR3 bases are TGCAGTGCTAGAGATTCAGCTAGCGGGTACAATGAGCAGTTCTTC. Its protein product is CSARDSASGYNEQFF.

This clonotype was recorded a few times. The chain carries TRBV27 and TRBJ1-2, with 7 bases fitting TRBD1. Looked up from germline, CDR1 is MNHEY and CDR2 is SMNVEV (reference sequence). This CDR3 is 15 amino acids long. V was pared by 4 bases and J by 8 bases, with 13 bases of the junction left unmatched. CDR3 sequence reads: CASSSRDSHSRGYTF. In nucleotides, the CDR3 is TGTGCCAGCAGTTCGCGGGACAGCCACTCCAGAGGCTACACCTTC.

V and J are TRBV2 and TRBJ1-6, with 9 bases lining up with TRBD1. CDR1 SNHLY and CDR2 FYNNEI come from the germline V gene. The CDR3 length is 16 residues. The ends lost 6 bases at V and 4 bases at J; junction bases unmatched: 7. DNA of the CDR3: TGTGCCAGCAGCTCCGGGACAGGGTGGTATAATTCACCCCTCCACTTT. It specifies CASSSGTGWYNSPLHF.

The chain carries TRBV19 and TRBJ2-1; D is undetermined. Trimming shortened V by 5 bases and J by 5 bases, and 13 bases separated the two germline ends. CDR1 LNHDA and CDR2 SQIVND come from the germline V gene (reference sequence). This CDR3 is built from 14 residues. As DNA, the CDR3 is TGTGCCAGTAGTCCCGACTTGGACCACAATGAGCAGTTCTTC. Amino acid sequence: CASSPDLDHNEQFF.

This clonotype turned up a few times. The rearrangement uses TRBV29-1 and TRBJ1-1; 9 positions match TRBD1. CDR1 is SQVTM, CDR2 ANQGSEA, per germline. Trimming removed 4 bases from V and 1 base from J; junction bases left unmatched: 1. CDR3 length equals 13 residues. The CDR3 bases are TGCAGCGTTGGGACAGGGGAGAACACTGAAGCTTTCTTT. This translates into CSVGTGENTEAFF.

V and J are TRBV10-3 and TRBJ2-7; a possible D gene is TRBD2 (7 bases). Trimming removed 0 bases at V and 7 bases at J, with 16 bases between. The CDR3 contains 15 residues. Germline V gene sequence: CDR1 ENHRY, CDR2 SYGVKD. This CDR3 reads CAISESGGGLGEQYF. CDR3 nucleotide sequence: TGTGCCATCAGTGAGTCGGGAGGGGGGCTCGGGGAGCAGTACTTC.

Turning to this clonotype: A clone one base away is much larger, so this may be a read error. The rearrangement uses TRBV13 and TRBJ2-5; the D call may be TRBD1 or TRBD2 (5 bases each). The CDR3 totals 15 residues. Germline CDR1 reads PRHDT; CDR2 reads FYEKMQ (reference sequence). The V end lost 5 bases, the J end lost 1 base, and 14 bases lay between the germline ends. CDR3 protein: CASSTGPTFQETQYF. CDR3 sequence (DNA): TGTGCCAGCAGCACGGGACCTACGTTCCAAGAGACCCAGTACTTC.

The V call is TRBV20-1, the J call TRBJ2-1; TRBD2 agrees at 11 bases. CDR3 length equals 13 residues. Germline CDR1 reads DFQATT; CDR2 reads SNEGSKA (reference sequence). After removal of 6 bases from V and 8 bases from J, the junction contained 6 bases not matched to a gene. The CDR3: CSASSGGTDEQFF. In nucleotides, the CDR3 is TGCAGTGCCTCTAGCGGGGGGACCGATGAGCAGTTCTTC.

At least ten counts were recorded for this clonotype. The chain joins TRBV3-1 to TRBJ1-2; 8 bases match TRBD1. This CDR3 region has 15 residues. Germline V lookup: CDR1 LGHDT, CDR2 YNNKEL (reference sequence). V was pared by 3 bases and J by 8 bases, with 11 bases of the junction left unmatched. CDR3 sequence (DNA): TGTGCCAGCAGCCACAGGGGGCGCGAAAATCGCGGCTACACCTTC. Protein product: CASSHRGRENRGYTF.

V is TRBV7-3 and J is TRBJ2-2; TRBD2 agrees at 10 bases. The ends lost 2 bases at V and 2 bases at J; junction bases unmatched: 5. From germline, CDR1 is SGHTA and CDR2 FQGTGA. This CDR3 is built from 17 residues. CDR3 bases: TGTGCCAGCAGCTTAGCTCCTAGCGGGGGTAACACCGGGGAGCTGTTTTTT. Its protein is CASSLAPSGGNTGELFF.

CDR3 in amino acids: CASSYEGGGRGYTF. CDR3 nucleotides: TGTGCCAGCAGTTATGAAGGGGGAGGGAGAGGCTACACCTTC. The chain joins TRBV28 to TRBJ1-2; D possibly corresponds to TRBD1 (6 bases). CDR1 is MDHEN and CDR2 is SYDVKM in the germline V gene. Trimming left V 4 bases short and J 8 bases short, with 17 bases between. The CDR3 contains 14 residues.

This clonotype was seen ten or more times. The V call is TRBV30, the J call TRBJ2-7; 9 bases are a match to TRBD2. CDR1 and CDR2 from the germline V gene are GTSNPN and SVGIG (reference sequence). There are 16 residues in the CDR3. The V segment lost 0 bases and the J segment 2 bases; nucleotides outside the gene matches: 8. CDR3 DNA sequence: TGTGCCTGGAGTGTACGTTTGGCGGGAGGGCCCTACGAGCAGTACTTC. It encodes CAWSVRLAGGPYEQYF.